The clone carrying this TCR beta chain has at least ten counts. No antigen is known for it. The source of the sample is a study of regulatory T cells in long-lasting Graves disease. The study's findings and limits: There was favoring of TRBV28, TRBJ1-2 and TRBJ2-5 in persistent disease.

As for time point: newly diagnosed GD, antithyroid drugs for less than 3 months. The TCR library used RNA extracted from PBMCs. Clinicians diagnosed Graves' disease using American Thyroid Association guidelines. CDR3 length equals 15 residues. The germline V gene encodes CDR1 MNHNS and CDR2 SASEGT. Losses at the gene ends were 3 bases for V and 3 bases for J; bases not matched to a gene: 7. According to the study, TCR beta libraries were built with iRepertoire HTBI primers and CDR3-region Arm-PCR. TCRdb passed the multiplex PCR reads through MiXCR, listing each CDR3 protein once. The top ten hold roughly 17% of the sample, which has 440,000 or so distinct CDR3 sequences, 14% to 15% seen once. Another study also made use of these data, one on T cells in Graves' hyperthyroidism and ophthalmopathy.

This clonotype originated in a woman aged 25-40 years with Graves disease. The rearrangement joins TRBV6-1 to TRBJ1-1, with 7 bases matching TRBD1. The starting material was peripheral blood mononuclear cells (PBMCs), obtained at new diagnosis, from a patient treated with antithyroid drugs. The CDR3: CASSDSHRGHTEAFF. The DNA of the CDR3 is TGTGCCAGCAGTGACAGTCACAGGGGCCACACTGAAGCTTTCTTT.